The rows below give T cell receptor beta chains drawn from one sample of a study of CD8 T cells in ankylosing spondylitis. TCRdb analysed the 5' RACE reads with MiXCR anew, one entry per CDR3 protein. The profile covers more than 150,000 distinct CDR3 sequences, with over 15% appearing a single time and 4.3% taken by the ten largest. Input material: blood, either unsorted or a sorted T cell fraction (not recorded which). The source is a male donor aged 10-35 years with ankylosing spondylitis or in good health (not recorded which). Both conserved end residues are part of each CDR3. Each record gives: V gene, CDR3 length, D gene, J gene, clone size, CDR3 DNA, CDR3 protein. D genes are given only for firm matches. Clone size appears in some rows only: once, few, many, or a class for an expanded clone.

>TRBV12-3/TRBV12-4|13|TRBD2|TRBJ2-1|many
TGTGCCAGCAGCCCTGGGACTATTCATGAGCAGTTCTTC
CASSPGTIHEQFF
>TRBV7-9|14|.|TRBJ1-1|many
TGTGCCAGCGGCAGCCAACCCGCGAACACTGAAGCTTTCTTT
CASGSQPANTEAFF
>TRBV11-2|15|TRBD1|TRBJ2-3|many
TGTGCCAGCAGCCGAGGACAGGCCGGCACAGATACGCAGTATTTT
CASSRGQAGTDTQYF
>TRBV29-1|10|.|TRBJ1-2|.
TGCAGCGTTGATCTGTGGGGCTACACCTTC
CSVDLWGYTF
>TRBV6-5|11|.|TRBJ2-1|once
TGTGCCAGCAGGCCTTTCGATGAGCAGTTCTTC
CASRPFDEQFF
>TRBV6-4|15|TRBD1|TRBJ1-1|many
TGTGCCAGCAGAAGATCCGGGACAGGGAAGACTGAAGCTTTCTTT
CASRRSGTGKTEAFF
>TRBV7-2|16|.|TRBJ1-1|.
TGTGCCAGCAGCTTAATCCCGGGACAACCCTACACTGAAGCTTTCTTT
CASSLIPGQPYTEAFF
>TRBV7-9|16|.|TRBJ2-5|many
TGTGCCAGCAGCTTAGATAGGTTAGCGACCCAAGAGACCCAGTACTTC
CASSLDRLATQETQYF
>TRBV11-2|14|.|TRBJ2-5|many
TGTGCCAGCAGCTTAGGAGGACGCCAAGAGACCCAGTACTTC
CASSLGGRQETQYF
>TRBV6-1|15|.|TRBJ2-1|.
TGTGCCAGCAGTGTGAGCGAATGGTCCTACAATGAGCAGTTCTTC
CASSVSEWSYNEQFF
>TRBV29-1|16|TRBD1|TRBJ2-3|few
TGCAGCGTTGAAGAGGGGAACAGGGGTCCGACAGATACGCAGTATTTT
CSVEEGNRGPTDTQYF
>TRBV7-9|15|.|TRBJ2-1|.
TGTGCCAGCTCTCCGCCCAGTAGCTCCTACAATGAGCAGTTCTTC
CASSPPSSSYNEQFF
>TRBV6-5|16|TRBD1|TRBJ1-6|many
TGTGCCAGCAGTTACGGGTGGCAGGGGGATAATTCACCCCTCCACTTT
CASSYGWQGDNSPLHF
>TRBV12-3/TRBV12-4|16|TRBD2|TRBJ2-1|many
TGTGCCAGCACCCCGGGACTAGCGGGAGGGCCCCATGAGCAGTTCTTC
CASTPGLAGGPHEQFF
>TRBV10-3|14|.|TRBJ1-5|many
TGTGCCATCAGTAACCCAGGGGAGCATCAGCCCCAGCATTTT
CAISNPGEHQPQHF
>TRBV15|14|.|TRBJ2-1|many
TGTGCCACCAGCAGAGATCAATCCTACAATGAGCAGTTCTTC
CATSRDQSYNEQFF
>TRBV7-3|16|.|TRBJ2-1|many
TGTGCCAGCAGCCGGGGACCCTCCAACTCCTACAATGAGCAGTTCTTC
CASSRGPSNSYNEQFF
>TRBV5-1|17|TRBD1|TRBJ2-3|many
TGCGCCAGCAGCTTACCTTTGGGGACAGGGTACACAGATACGCAGTATTTT
CASSLPLGTGYTDTQYF
>TRBV2|13|TRBD1|TRBJ1-6|many
TGTGCCAGCCAGCGGACAGGCAATTCACCCCTCCACTTT
CASQRTGNSPLHF
>TRBV5-5|15|.|TRBJ2-5|many
TGTGCCAGCAGCTTAATCAGGGGTTTACAAGAGACCCAGTACTTC
CASSLIRGLQETQYF
>TRBV12-3/TRBV12-4|12|.|TRBJ1-4|few
TGTGCAGCCGGGACAACTAATGAAAAACTGTTTTTT
CAAGTTNEKLFF
>TRBV20-1|16|TRBD2|TRBJ2-1|many
TGCAGTGCTCCCCCCGGGACTAGCGGATCCTACAATGAGCAGTTCTTC
CSAPPGTSGSYNEQFF
>TRBV5-1|16|TRBD2|TRBJ2-1|many
TGCGCCAGCAGCTTGGGCGGGAGTGGACCCTACAATGAGCAGTTCTTC
CASSLGGSGPYNEQFF
>TRBV24-1|16|.|TRBJ1-4|many
TGTGCCACCAGTGATTCTCAGACAGGATTTAATGAAAAACTGTTTTTT
CATSDSQTGFNEKLFF
>TRBV6-2/TRBV6-3|13|.|TRBJ2-4|many
TGTGCCACCAAAGCGTCTACCAAAAACATTCAGTACTTC
CATKASTKNIQYF
>TRBV6-5|11|TRBD2|TRBJ2-7|.
TGTGCCAGCAGTGAACTAGCGGAGCAGTACTTC
CASSELAEQYF
>TRBV24-1|14|TRBD2|TRBJ2-7|many
TGTGCCACCAGCACCGGGACTAGCGGGGGCGAGCAGTACTTC
CATSTGTSGGEQYF
>TRBV5-1|13|.|TRBJ1-1|few
TGCGCCAGCAGGGAAGGGTTAGGCACTGAAGCTTTCTTT
CASREGLGTEAFF
>TRBV12-3/TRBV12-4|13|.|TRBJ1-2|many
TGTGCCAGCAGCCAAAGGGAGAACTATGGCTACACCTTC
CASSQRENYGYTF
>TRBV10-2|16|TRBD2|TRBJ2-3|many
TGCGCCAGCAGTGAGTTTAGCGGGGGGAGCACAGATACGCAGTATTTT
CASSEFSGGSTDTQYF
>TRBV4-2|15|.|TRBJ2-2|.
TGTGCCAGCAGCCAAGAAGTCCCGAACACCGGGGAGCTGTTTTTT
CASSQEVPNTGELFF
>TRBV5-1|19|TRBD1|TRBJ2-2|many
TGCGCCAGCAGCTTCAACCCCCACAGGGGGTCTCTAGACACCGGGGAGCTGTTTTTT
CASSFNPHRGSLDTGELFF